The rows below give T cell receptor beta chains drawn from one sample of a study of blood T cell repertoires in COVID-19. Sequencing used immunoSEQ multiplex PCR; TCRdb keeps in-frame clones, though not all of them. The data contain approximately 100,000 clones, around 90% of them singletons. The sequenced material came from peripheral blood. The receptors stem from a human donor in a cohort sampled during active COVID-19. CDR3s include the opening cysteine and the closing phenylalanine or tryptophan. The D gene is left open where the match is weak. Not every row has a clone size; where given, it reads once, few, many or a size class.

clone size	D gene	V gene	J gene	CDR3 DNA	CDR3 protein
-	TRBD1	TRBV24-1	TRBJ1-2	TGTGCCACCAGTGATCCCGGTGCCGGGACAGGGGGAGGCTACACCTTC	CATSDPGAGTGGGYTF
-	TRBD1	TRBV28	TRBJ1-4	TGTGCCAGCAGCCCCGGGACAGCAGTCGTGAAACTGTTTTTT	CASSPGTAVVKLFF
-	-	TRBV12-3/TRBV12-4	TRBJ1-5	TGTGCCAGCGCGACCGGGGGTCATCAGCCCCAGCATTTT	CASATGGHQPQHF
-	TRBD1	TRBV11-1	TRBJ2-7	TGTGCCAGCAGCCCGGACAGGGTCCACGAGCAGTACTTC	CASSPDRVHEQYF
-	TRBD2	TRBV2	TRBJ2-1	TGTGCCAGCAGGGGGACTAGCAAATACGGTGAGCAGTTCTTC	CASRGTSKYGEQFF
-	-	TRBV13	TRBJ2-1	TGTGCCAGCAGCCCGCGTGACCGGGCCAACCCAGGGGCACTTTACAATGAGCAGTTCTTC	CASSPRDRANPGALYNEQFF
-	TRBD1	TRBV5-1	TRBJ2-5	TGCGCCAGCAGCTTACAGGGGGTGGAGGAGACCCAGTACTTC	CASSLQGVEETQYF
once	-	TRBV6-5	TRBJ2-7	TGTGCCAGCAGTTACGGAGACGCCAGACCCTATTACGAGCAGTACTTC	CASSYGDARPYYEQYF
once	TRBD1	TRBV5-1	TRBJ2-1	TGCGCCAGCAGCGTTGGACAGGGGTCCAATGAGCAGTTCTTC	CASSVGQGSNEQFF
-	TRBD1	TRBV11-2	TRBJ2-1	TGTGCCAGCAGCCCAACCCCAAAGGGGGCATACAATGAGCAGTTCTTC	CASSPTPKGAYNEQFF
-	TRBD1	TRBV27	TRBJ1-2	TGTGCCAGCAGTTTATCGTCAGGGGGCGACGGCTACACCTTC	CASSLSSGGDGYTF
-	-	TRBV6-2/TRBV6-3	TRBJ1-6	TGTGCCAGCAGTTATAGCCCCAAACCCCTCCACTTT	CASSYSPKPLHF
-	-	TRBV2	TRBJ1-4	TGTGCCAGCACCCTGGAGGCAACTAATGAAAAACTGTTTTTT	CASTLEATNEKLFF
-	TRBD2	TRBV11-2	TRBJ2-2	TGTGCCAGCAGCTTAGTCGGTTCGGGGGGACTAAGCGGGGAGCTGTTTTTT	CASSLVGSGGLSGELFF
-	TRBD2	TRBV5-1	TRBJ2-3	TGCGCCAGCCGTGGGGCGGGAGAGCGGAACACCCACACAGATACGCAGTATTTT	CASRGAGERNTHTDTQYF
once	-	TRBV2	TRBJ2-2	TGTGCCAGCACTCAGGGGGGACCGGCGGTAGCCGGGGAGCTGTTTTTT	CASTQGGPAVAGELFF
-	TRBD1	TRBV2	TRBJ1-5	TGTGCCAGCGAGCAAGGAGCAGGGGGCGGCGGCAATCAGCCCCAGCATTTT	CASEQGAGGGGNQPQHF
once	TRBD2	TRBV27	TRBJ2-1	TGTGCCAGCAGTTTCACCCTCGGGACTAGCGGGAGTTGGGAGCAGTTCTTC	CASSFTLGTSGSWEQFF
few	-	TRBV7-3	TRBJ2-2	TGTGCCAGCAGCTCTCAACTAAATCCCGGGGAGCTGTTTTTT	CASSSQLNPGELFF
-	-	TRBV29-1	TRBJ1-4	TGCAGCGTTATCGGACAGACTAATGAAAAACTGTTTTTT	CSVIGQTNEKLFF
-	TRBD1	TRBV12-5	TRBJ2-2	TGTGCTAGTGGTTTGGTTGGGACAGGGAACACCGGGGAGCTGTTTTTT	CASGLVGTGNTGELFF
-	TRBD2	TRBV9	TRBJ2-7	TGTGCCAGCAGCCCCTCCTTAGCGGGGTACGGCGAGCAGTACTTC	CASSPSLAGYGEQYF
-	-	TRBV6-5	TRBJ2-2	TGTGCCACTAAAACGGGGAACACCGGGGAGCTGTTTTTT	CATKTGNTGELFF
-	-	TRBV7-3	TRBJ2-1	TGTGCCAGCAGCCCAAATAGCTGGGTTTCCTACAATGAGCAGTTCTTC	CASSPNSWVSYNEQFF
-	TRBD1	TRBV9	TRBJ2-7	TGTGCCAGCAGCGTGGACGACCCGGGACAGGGGCCTTACGAGCAGTACTTC	CASSVDDPGQGPYEQYF
once	-	TRBV11-3	TRBJ1-6	TGTGCCAGCAGCCACCCATCGGGGGGAAACTATAATTCACCCCTCCACTTT	CASSHPSGGNYNSPLHF
-	-	TRBV2	TRBJ2-3	TGTGCCAGCAGTGACCAGGGGATAGATACGCAGTATTTT	CASSDQGIDTQYF
few	-	TRBV2	TRBJ2-3	TGTGCCAGCAGCCTGATAGTAGTAACAGGAGATACGCAGTATTTT	CASSLIVVTGDTQYF
-	-	TRBV19	TRBJ1-5	TGTGCCAGTAGTATGGGGCCAGGGAAAGGCAATCAGCCCCAGCATTTT	CASSMGPGKGNQPQHF
-	TRBD2	TRBV27	TRBJ2-2	TGTGCCAGCAGTTCCCCCGGGCTAGCGGGAGGTCCTATCGGGGAGCTGTTTTTT	CASSSPGLAGGPIGELFF
once	-	TRBV5-4	TRBJ1-5	TGTGCCAGCAGCTTGGAGTCCGGGCCCCAGCATTTT	CASSLESGPQHF
-	TRBD2	TRBV28	TRBJ2-2	TGTGCCAGCAGTACCCTGGGGGGCGGGACTAGCTCTCCCGGGGAGCTGTTTTTT	CASSTLGGGTSSPGELFF
once	-	TRBV9	TRBJ2-5	TGTGCCAGCAGCAACCGGGACAAAGGGGAGACCCAGTACTTC	CASSNRDKGETQYF
-	TRBD1	TRBV7-3	TRBJ2-7	TGTGCCAGCAGCCTATATGGACAGGGCCCCTACGAGCAGTACTTC	CASSLYGQGPYEQYF
-	TRBD1	TRBV6-6	TRBJ1-6	TGTGCCAGCAGTTACCAGGGGGTAGGGTACTCACCCCTCCACTTT	CASSYQGVGYSPLHF
-	TRBD2	TRBV2	TRBJ2-3	TGTGCCAGCAGTCTAAGCGGGAGGGCGGCAGATACGCAGTATTTT	CASSLSGRAADTQYF
-	TRBD1	TRBV28	TRBJ1-2	TGTGCCAGCAGTTTAACAGGGGGCAGGGTGGATGGCTACACCTTC	CASSLTGGRVDGYTF
-	-	TRBV3-1/TRBV3-2	TRBJ1-5	TGTGCCAGCAGCCAAGCTCAGGGGCGCGGTGGTCAGCCCCAGCATTTT	CASSQAQGRGGQPQHF
-	-	TRBV12-3/TRBV12-4	TRBJ1-2	TGTGCCAGCAGCCCGGGTGACTATGGCTACACCTTC	CASSPGDYGYTF
-	-	TRBV12-3/TRBV12-4	TRBJ2-1	TGTGCCAGCAGTTCGACTAGTTACAATGAGCAGTTCTTC	CASSSTSYNEQFF
-	TRBD2	TRBV7-9	TRBJ2-5	TGTGCCAGCAGCTTAGAGTCTGGACTAGGTCAAGAGACCCAGTACTTC	CASSLESGLGQETQYF
-	-	TRBV5-8	TRBJ2-7	TGTGCCAGCAACCTTAGGGGAAGCTCCTACGAGCAGTACTTC	CASNLRGSSYEQYF
-	TRBD1	TRBV5-6	TRBJ2-1	TGTGCCAGCAGCCTTGACAGGGATTGGTCGGATGAGCAGTTCTTC	CASSLDRDWSDEQFF
-	TRBD2	TRBV28	TRBJ2-7	TGTGCCAGCAGTTATCCTGCTAGCGGGAGTTACGAGCAGTACTTC	CASSYPASGSYEQYF
-	-	TRBV3-1/TRBV3-2	TRBJ2-1	TGTGCCAGCAGCCAAGATCGCTCTTGGCTAGAGCTCCCGAATGAGCAGTTCTTC	CASSQDRSWLELPNEQFF
-	-	TRBV28	TRBJ2-7	TGTGCCAGCAGTTTAGGCGCGGACTCCTACGAGCAGTACTTC	CASSLGADSYEQYF
-	-	TRBV7-3	TRBJ2-1	TGTGCCAGCAGCCCGCTAGTGGGCAATGAGCAGTTCTTC	CASSPLVGNEQFF